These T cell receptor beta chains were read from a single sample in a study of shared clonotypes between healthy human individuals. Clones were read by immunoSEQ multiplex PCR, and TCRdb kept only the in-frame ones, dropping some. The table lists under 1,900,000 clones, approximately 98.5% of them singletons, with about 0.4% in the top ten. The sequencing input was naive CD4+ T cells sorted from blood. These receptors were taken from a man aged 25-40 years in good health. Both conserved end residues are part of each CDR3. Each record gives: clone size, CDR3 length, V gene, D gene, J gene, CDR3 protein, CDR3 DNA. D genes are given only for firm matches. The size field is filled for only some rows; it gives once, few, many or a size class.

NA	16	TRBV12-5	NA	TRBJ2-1	CASGLGGRELYNEQFF	TGTGCTAGTGGTTTGGGGGGGCGGGAACTCTACAATGAGCAGTTCTTC
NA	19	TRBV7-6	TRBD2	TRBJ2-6	CASSAQTSGRALGANVLTF	TGTGCCAGCAGCGCCCAGACTAGCGGGAGGGCCCTTGGGGCCAACGTCCTGACTTTC
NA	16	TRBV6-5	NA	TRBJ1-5	CASSYETKGSNQPQHF	TGTGCCAGCAGTTACGAGACCAAGGGGAGCAATCAGCCCCAGCATTTT
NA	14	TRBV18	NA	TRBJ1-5	CASSLGSGNQPQHF	TGTGCCAGCTCGTTGGGATCAGGAAATCAGCCCCAGCATTTT
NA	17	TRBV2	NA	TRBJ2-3	CASSAKRLILLGDTQYF	TGTGCCAGCAGTGCGAAGAGGTTGATTCTGCTCGGGGATACGCAGTATTTT
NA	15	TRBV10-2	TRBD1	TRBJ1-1	CASSVRQGRNTEAFF	TGCGCCAGCAGTGTGAGACAGGGGCGGAACACTGAAGCTTTCTTT
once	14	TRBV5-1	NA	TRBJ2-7	CASSSRSELGEQYF	TGCGCCAGCAGCTCCCGGTCCGAGTTGGGTGAGCAGTACTTC
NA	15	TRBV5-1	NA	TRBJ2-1	CASSMKQGGNYEQFF	TGCGCCAGCAGCATGAAACAGGGAGGCAATTATGAGCAGTTCTTC
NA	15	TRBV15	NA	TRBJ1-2	CATSRERRFPKGYTF	TGTGCCACCAGCAGAGAACGTAGGTTCCCGAAGGGCTACACCTTC
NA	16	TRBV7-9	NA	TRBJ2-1	CASSLSRGTLYNEQFF	TGTGCCAGCAGCTTAAGCCGGGGGACCCTATACAATGAGCAGTTCTTC
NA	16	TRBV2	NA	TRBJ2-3	CASSYTGFPHTDTQYF	TGTGCCAGCAGCTACACAGGGTTTCCTCACACAGATACGCAGTATTTT
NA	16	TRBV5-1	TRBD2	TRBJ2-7	CASRPPSGLASGEQYF	TGCGCCAGCAGACCCCCCTCGGGACTAGCTTCGGGAGAGCAGTACTTC
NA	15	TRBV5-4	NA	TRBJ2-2	CASSDGQAHTGELFF	TGTGCCAGCAGCGACGGACAAGCTCACACCGGGGAGCTGTTTTTT
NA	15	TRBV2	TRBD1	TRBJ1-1	CASRRDRADNTEAFF	TGTGCCAGCAGGAGGGACAGGGCTGATAACACTGAAGCTTTCTTT
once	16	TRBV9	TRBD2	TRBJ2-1	CASSSGTSGIYNEQFF	TGTGCCAGCAGCAGCGGGACTAGCGGGATCTACAATGAGCAGTTCTTC
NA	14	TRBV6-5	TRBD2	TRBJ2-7	CASSRGTSGYEQYF	TGTGCCAGCAGTCGCGGGACTAGCGGCTACGAGCAGTACTTC
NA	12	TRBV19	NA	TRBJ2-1	CASSIGAREQFF	TGTGCCAGTAGTATAGGGGCGCGGGAGCAGTTCTTC
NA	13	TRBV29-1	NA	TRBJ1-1	CSVVKGPNTEAFF	TGCAGCGTTGTAAAAGGGCCGAACACTGAAGCTTTCTTT
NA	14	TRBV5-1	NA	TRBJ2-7	CASSYRDGTYEQYF	TGCGCCAGCAGCTACCGGGACGGAACCTACGAGCAGTACTTC
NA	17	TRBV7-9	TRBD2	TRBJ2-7	CASSLGTSGPSPYEQYF	TGTGCCAGCAGCTTAGGAACTAGCGGGCCGAGCCCCTACGAGCAGTACTTC
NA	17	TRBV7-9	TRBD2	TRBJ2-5	CASSLPPSGILQETQYF	TGTGCCAGCAGCTTACCCCCTAGCGGGATCCTCCAAGAGACCCAGTACTTC
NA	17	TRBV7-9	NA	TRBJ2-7	CASSLVRSEWTDYEQYF	TGTGCCAGCAGCTTAGTTCGGAGTGAATGGACAGACTACGAGCAGTACTTC
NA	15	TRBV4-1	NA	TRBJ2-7	CASSQDQGSSYEQYF	TGCGCCAGCAGCCAAGATCAAGGCAGCTCCTACGAGCAGTACTTC
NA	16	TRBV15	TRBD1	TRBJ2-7	CATSRVGTGTYYEQYF	TGTGCCACCAGCAGAGTTGGGACAGGGACCTACTACGAGCAGTACTTC
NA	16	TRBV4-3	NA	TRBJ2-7	CASSQGVGAGAYEQYF	TGCGCCAGCAGCCAAGGCGTCGGGGCCGGGGCATACGAGCAGTACTTC
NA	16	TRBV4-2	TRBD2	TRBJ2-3	CASSQLGLAGTDTQYF	TGTGCCAGCAGCCAACTGGGGCTAGCGGGAACAGATACGCAGTATTTT
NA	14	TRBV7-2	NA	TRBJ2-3	CASSLDGNTDTQYF	TGTGCCAGCAGCTTAGATGGTAACACAGATACGCAGTATTTT
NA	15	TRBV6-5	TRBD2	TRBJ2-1	CASSFLAGVSNEQFF	TGTGCCAGCAGTTTCCTAGCGGGAGTTTCCAATGAGCAGTTCTTC
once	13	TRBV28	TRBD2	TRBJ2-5	CATREGIEETQYF	TGTGCCACCCGGGAGGGGATTGAGGAGACCCAGTACTTC